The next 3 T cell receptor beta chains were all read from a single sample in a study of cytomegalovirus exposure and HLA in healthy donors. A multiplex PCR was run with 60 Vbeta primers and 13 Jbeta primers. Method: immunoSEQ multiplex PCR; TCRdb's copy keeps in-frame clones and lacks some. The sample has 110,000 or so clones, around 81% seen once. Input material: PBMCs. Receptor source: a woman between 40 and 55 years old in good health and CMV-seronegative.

CDR3: CATSRDPSYEQYF. In nucleotides, the CDR3 is TGTGCCACCAGCAGAGATCCTAGCTACGAGCAGTACTTC. The chain recombines TRBV15 with TRBJ2-7; D is undetermined. The V end lost 0 bases, the J end lost 3 bases, and 6 bases lay between the germline ends. CDR3 length: 13 residues. CDR1 is LNHNV, CDR2 YYDKDF, per germline (reference sequence).

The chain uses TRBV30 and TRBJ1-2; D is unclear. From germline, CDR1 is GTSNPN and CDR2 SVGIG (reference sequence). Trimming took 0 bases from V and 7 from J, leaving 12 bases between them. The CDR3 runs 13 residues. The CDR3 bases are TGTGCCTGGAGTGTTTTACCGATGAGTGGCTACACCTTC. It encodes CAWSVLPMSGYTF.

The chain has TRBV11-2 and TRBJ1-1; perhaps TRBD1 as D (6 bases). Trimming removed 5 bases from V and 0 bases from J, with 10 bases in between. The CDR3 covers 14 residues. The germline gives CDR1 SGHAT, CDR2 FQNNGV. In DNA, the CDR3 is TGTGCCAGCAGCCAGACAGGACTGAACACTGAAGCTTTCTTT. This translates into CASSQTGLNTEAFF.